This T cell receptor beta chain was recovered during a study of blood T cell repertoires in COVID-19. In the study's own analysis: Amplification of reference gene primers was used by the study to estimate nucleated cell counts. Measured with immunoSEQ multiplex PCR; TCRdb has only the in-frame clones, and not every one. V and J calls and clone size are those listed in that table; D and trimming were worked out from the DNA. Among roughly 570,000 clones listed, 85% to 90% were seen once. The sequence was collected from a woman between 45 and 65 years old with COVID-19, enrolled during active disease. Material for sequencing was peripheral blood.

CDR3 DNA: TGTGCCAGCAGCTCCGGACTAGCGGGGCAAGAGACCCAGTACTTC. This sequence encodes CASSSGLAGQETQYF. The rearrangement uses TRBV7-6 and TRBJ2-5; TRBD2 matches at 12 bases. CDR1 and CDR2 (germline): SGHVS, FNYEAQ. V gave up 4 bases and J gave up 2 bases; unmatched junction bases: 2. The CDR3 has 15 residues.